Below, 25 T cell receptor beta chains from the same sample are listed, as sequenced in a study of OX40 agonist ivuxolimab in advanced cancers. Profiling relied on immunoSEQ multiplex PCR, and the TCRdb table lists in-frame clones only, not all of them. The table has around 100,000 clones, 85% to 95% seen once. Source: CD4+ or CD8+ T cells sorted from blood, taken in a trial of the OX40 agonist ivuxolimab. The origin of the receptors is an adult with an advanced solid tumor such as melanoma, head and neck, liver or kidney cancer.

The chain links TRBV6-5 to TRBJ1-5, with a weak D call TRBD1 (5 bases). CDR1 and CDR2 (germline): MNHEY, SVGAGI. V dropped 8 bases and J dropped 0 bases, with 11 bases sitting between them. The length of the CDR3 is 14 residues. In nucleotides, the CDR3 is TGTGCCAGCCGACAGATTAATAGCAATCAGCCCCAGCATTTT. Residues: CASRQINSNQPQHF.

The chain links TRBV4-2 to TRBJ2-1, with D unclear. This CDR3 has 12 amino acids. V lost 2 bases, J lost 8 bases, and 7 bases lay in between. The germline gives CDR1 LGHNA, CDR2 YNFKEQ. CDR3 amino acids: CASSQPSDEQFF. The CDR3 DNA follows: TGTGCCAGCAGCCAACCATCTGATGAGCAGTTCTTC.

CDR3 coding DNA: TGTGCCTGGAGTGTAGGGCAGGGGTTGGGATCACCCCTCCACTTT. Protein sequence: CAWSVGQGLGSPLHF. The V gene is TRBV30, the J gene TRBJ1-6, with TRBD1 as a possible D gene (6 bases). V was cut by 0 bases and J by 10 bases, with 16 bases left in between. This CDR3 is 15 amino acids long. The V gene's germline CDR1 is GTSNPN and CDR2 SVGIG (reference sequence).

The chain links TRBV5-1 to TRBJ1-2; D is perhaps TRBD1 (5 bases). Per the germline V gene, CDR1 is SGHRS and CDR2 is YFSETQ. Trimming left V 4 bases short and J 3 bases short, with 19 bases between. This CDR3 spans 16 amino acids. The chain's CDR3 is CASSLSTLLGDYGYTF. CDR3 nucleotides: TGCGCCAGCAGCCTTTCTACCCTCCTGGGGGACTATGGCTACACCTTC.

The chain has TRBV11-2 and TRBJ2-7; TRBD1 matches 9 bases. Germline values: CDR1 SGHAT, CDR2 FQNNGV. This CDR3 comprises 15 residues. Trimming cost V 1 base and J 2 bases; bases outside gene matches: 3. The CDR3 DNA sequence: TGTGCCAGCAGCTTAGGGGGACAGGGCACCTACGAGCAGTACTTC. It yields the protein CASSLGGQGTYEQYF.

This clone was picked up a small number of times. The gene calls are TRBV6-1 and TRBJ1-2, with D possibly TRBD1 on 5 matching bases. This CDR3 is 13 amino acids long. The V gene's germline CDR1 is MNHNS and CDR2 SASEGT. Trimming cost V 1 base and J 5 bases, with 8 bases left between them. CDR3 residues: CASSEGGAYGYTF. The CDR3 nucleotides are TGTGCCAGCAGTGAAGGGGGCGCATATGGCTACACCTTC.

The V and J genes are TRBV19 and TRBJ1-3; D unclear. Germline V gene data show CDR1 as LNHDA and CDR2 as SQIVND (reference sequence). The CDR3 contains 16 residues. V lost 5 bases and J lost 0, with 14 bases in between. The CDR3: CASSGGLLSSGNTIYF. DNA for the CDR3: TGTGCCAGTAGTGGTGGGCTTTTGAGCTCTGGAAACACCATATATTTT.

This clone was recorded once. The CDR3 loop reads CASSSFGGVEQYF. CDR3 in DNA: TGTGCCAGCTCGAGCTTCGGGGGGGTCGAGCAGTACTTC. The chain joins TRBV18 to TRBJ2-7; TRBD2 aligns across 8 bases. CDR3 length: 13 amino acids. The V gene end was trimmed by 6 bases and the J gene end by 6 bases; junction bases not matched to a gene: 7. Germline V lookup: CDR1 KGHSH, CDR2 LQKENI.

The genes are TRBV7-3 and TRBJ2-3; no firm D call. With 1 base removed from V and 4 bases from J, the gap between germline ends came to 3 bases. Germline CDR1 reads SGHTA; CDR2 reads FQGTGA. CDR3 length: 12 residues. CDR3 protein: CASSLSPDTQYF. In DNA, the CDR3 is TGTGCCAGCAGCTTAAGTCCAGATACGCAGTATTTT.

V gene TRBV6-1 combines with J gene TRBJ1-5, with unresolved D. Looked up from germline, CDR1 is MNHNS and CDR2 is SASEGT. Between the trimmed V and J ends, which lost 3 bases and 4 bases, there was a span of 13 bases. The CDR3 runs 15 residues. The chain's CDR3 is CASSEDPRRNQPQHF. As DNA, the CDR3 is TGTGCCAGCAGTGAGGACCCTCGAAGGAATCAGCCCCAGCATTTT.

This clone was observed once. The rearrangement links TRBV7-3 to TRBJ2-3, with TRBD1 identical over 8 bases. The CDR3 covers 14 residues. CDR1 is SGHTA and CDR2 is FQGTGA in the germline V gene. V was clipped by 5 bases and J by 6 bases; unmatched bases: 7. Here the CDR3 reads CASSPRTGRDTQYF. CDR3 nucleotide sequence: TGTGCCAGCAGCCCGCGGACAGGGAGGGATACGCAGTATTTT.

The chain carries TRBV29-1 and TRBJ2-1; 8 nucleotides align to TRBD2. Germline-derived CDR1 and CDR2 are SQVTM and ANQGSEA. The CDR3 extends over 14 amino acids. V trimming: 5 bases; J trimming: 2 bases; junction bases outside the gene matches: 5. The CDR3 sequence is CSVKMGLAYNEQFF. CDR3 in DNA: TGCAGCGTTAAGATGGGACTAGCCTACAATGAGCAGTTCTTC.

The chain employs TRBV27 and TRBJ1-5; D is unresolved. This CDR3 region has 15 residues. Trimming removed 6 bases at V and 0 bases at J, with 12 bases between. CDR1 is MNHEY, CDR2 SMNVEV, per germline (reference sequence). The CDR3 protein is CASSEWGFSNQPQHF. CDR3 in DNA: TGTGCCAGCAGCGAATGGGGTTTTAGCAATCAGCCCCAGCATTTT.

This clone was counted a single time. The gene calls are TRBV5-5 and TRBJ2-3; 13 nucleotides match TRBD2. The V gene end was trimmed by 1 base and the J gene end by 1 base; junction bases not matched to a gene: 6. There are 18 residues in the CDR3. Germline V CDR1 and CDR2: SGHKS, YYEKEE (reference sequence). Written as DNA, the CDR3 is TGTGCCAGCAGCTTGAAACTAGCGGGAGGGCCGGGCACAGATACGCAGTATTTT. This gives the protein CASSLKLAGGPGTDTQYF.

The chain joins TRBV28 to TRBJ1-5; no definite D call. In germline, CDR1 is MDHEN, CDR2 SYDVKM. The germline V and J ends were trimmed by 2 bases and 6 bases, with 11 bases remaining between them. CDR3 length: 14 amino acids. CDR3 sequence reads: CASSLVSGGQPQHF. The DNA for the CDR3 is TGTGCCAGCAGTTTAGTTTCAGGAGGTCAGCCCCAGCATTTT.

The chain couples TRBV21-1 to TRBJ1-1. TRBV21-1 is tagged as a pseudogene. The CDR3 sequence is 13 residues long. CDR3 amino acids: CASPPGLFTEAFF. The DNA for the CDR3 is TGTGCCAGTCCGCCGGGTCTGTTCACTGAAGCTTTCTTT.

This clone was detected only a few times. The chain is built from TRBV28 and TRBJ1-6; D is possibly TRBD1 (6 bases). V dropped 5 bases and J dropped 10 bases, with 24 bases sitting between them. Germline V lookup: CDR1 MDHEN, CDR2 SYDVKM. CDR3 size: 17 residues. As DNA, the CDR3 is TGTGCCAGCAGTACTCCCGCAGGGGACGGAACCTTATCACCCCTCCACTTT. It yields the protein CASSTPAGDGTLSPLHF.

The gene calls are TRBV6-1 and TRBJ2-1; D may be TRBD1 (5 bases). This CDR3 has 13 amino acids. Germline assignment: CDR1 MNHNS and CDR2 SASEGT. The germline V and J ends were trimmed by 4 bases and 4 bases, with 8 bases remaining between them. Here the CDR3 DNA reads TGTGCCAGCAGTGTGGCAGGGTACAATGAGCAGTTCTTC. It is translated as CASSVAGYNEQFF.

The count of this clone is one. V is TRBV5-1 and J is TRBJ2-3, with D hard to call. This CDR3 has 15 amino acids. Between the trimmed V and J ends, which lost 0 bases and 3 bases, there was a span of 11 bases. Germline lookup yields CDR1 SGHRS and CDR2 YFSETQ. This CDR3 is CASSLARQDTDTQYF. The CDR3 nucleotides are TGCGCCAGCAGCTTGGCGCGGCAGGATACAGATACGCAGTATTTT.

The chain has TRBV2 and TRBJ1-3; weak D call: TRBD1 (6 bases). The CDR3 contains 15 residues. Germline CDR1 SNHLY, CDR2 FYNNEI. Trimming removed 4 bases from V and 4 bases from J, with 14 bases in between. The CDR3 region has the DNA TGTGCCAGCAGTGTGTGGCAGGGGATGGGAAACACCATATATTTT. It yields the protein CASSVWQGMGNTIYF.

This chain joins TRBV7-3 and TRBJ2-6, with a tentative D call TRBD2 (6 bases). This CDR3 comprises 16 residues. V lost 2 bases and J 0 bases, leaving 8 bases between the germline ends. Germline assignment: CDR1 SGHTA and CDR2 FQGTGA. The CDR3 spells CASSLSGGSGANVLTF. The CDR3 bases are TGTGCCAGCAGCTTATCCGGGGGCTCTGGGGCCAACGTCCTGACTTTC.

V gene TRBV6-5 combines with J gene TRBJ1-5; TRBD1 agrees at 7 bases. The CDR3 loop spans 14 amino acids. CDR1 is MNHEY and CDR2 is SVGAGI in the germline V gene. V lost 5 bases and J lost 2; bases outside the gene matches: 3. Here the CDR3 reads CASSRTGRNQPQHF. In DNA, the CDR3 is TGTGCCAGCAGTCGGACAGGACGCAATCAGCCCCAGCATTTT.

This chain links TRBV6-1 with TRBJ2-7; the D call may be TRBD1 or TRBD2 (5 bases each). Germline V lookup: CDR1 MNHNS, CDR2 SASEGT. V lost 4 bases and J lost 2, with 9 bases in between. CDR3 length: 13 residues. DNA of the CDR3: TGTGCCAGCAGTGTTCGGGACGCCTACGAGCAGTACGTC. Its protein is CASSVRDAYEQYV.

The V and J genes are TRBV28 and TRBJ1-6; 9 positions agree with TRBD1. The CDR3 length is 16 residues. V gave up 5 bases and J gave up 9 bases; unmatched junction bases: 11. CDR1 is MDHEN and CDR2 is SYDVKM in the germline V gene. CDR3: CASSTPGTGFGSPLHF. In DNA, the CDR3 is TGTGCCAGCAGTACCCCAGGGACAGGGTTTGGTTCACCCCTCCACTTT.

The V call is TRBV25-1, the J call TRBJ2-5; D uncertain. There are 13 residues in the CDR3. Germline V gene data show CDR1 as MGHDK and CDR2 as SYGVNS. V lost 1 base to trimming and J lost 2 bases, with 5 bases between them. The CDR3 loop reads CASSEWSQETQYF. CDR3 nucleotides: TGTGCCAGCAGTGAATGGAGTCAAGAGACCCAGTACTTC.